This T cell receptor (beta chain) was retrieved from a study of Graves' ophthalmopathy and Graves' hyperthyroidism. V shed 0 bases and J shed 2 bases, with 11 bases lying between them. The CDR3 sequence is 15 residues long. Germline CDR1 and CDR2: PRHDT and FYEKMQ (reference sequence). This clonotype was recorded at least ten times. What it binds is not known. Whole-study results and caveats: Ophthalmopathy progression prediction by the model yielded a sensitivity of 60% to 71% and a specificity of 72.22%.

Amplified TCR beta CDR3 regions were obtained using RNA transcripts as template. An opening RT-PCR round employed HTBI primers and preceded a second-round multiplex PCR. TCRdb reprocessed the multiplex PCR reads via MiXCR and lists one record per CDR3 protein. The sample holds around 590,000 distinct CDR3 sequences, about two fifths seen once. Specimen: peripheral blood or thyroid tissue (not recorded which). The clonotype was recovered from an adult man with Graves' hyperthyroidism. This chain links TRBV13 with TRBJ2-7; D is ambiguous. The DNA of the CDR3 is TGTGCCAGCAGCTTAGGACTAAGGACCCCCTACGAGCAGTACTTC. Translation: CASSLGLRTPYEQYF.